This T cell receptor beta chain was recovered during a study of blood T cell repertoires in COVID-19. Assay: immunoSEQ multiplex PCR; the TCRdb copy retains only in-frame clones and omits some. The sample has 55,000 to 80,000 clones; around 90% are singletons. Germline trimming cut 4 bases from V and 2 bases from J; bases unmatched to any gene: 10. This CDR3 region has 17 residues. In germline, CDR1 is SNHLY, CDR2 FYNNEI. This receptor was identified in a man aged 70-80 years with acute or convalescent COVID-19. The source material was peripheral blood. The chain recombines TRBV2 with TRBJ2-5, with TRBD2 matching over 10 bases. Written as DNA, the CDR3 is TGTGCCAGCAGTGTTGGGTTAGCGGGGGGTTGGCAAGAGACCCAGTACTTC. Its protein is CASSVGLAGGWQETQYF.